A selection of T cell receptor beta chains follows, all from one sample in a study of shared clonotypes between healthy human individuals. Only in-frame clones appear in the TCRdb table, and some are missing; sequencing was by immunoSEQ multiplex PCR. The sample includes 490,000 or so clones, around 80% seen only once; the top ten take approximately 12%. The sample comprised PBMCs. The receptors stem from a woman in her 40s in good health. Some clones in this sample may be carry-over from other donors' samples. Each CDR3 is given with its conserved first and last residue. Fields, in order: V gene, CDR3 protein.

TRBV27,CASSLSGETQYF
TRBV4-2,CTSSPDRARGPQHF
TRBV5-1,CASSLGMNNEQFF
TRBV4-2,CASSQAGTSSYEQYF
TRBV15,CATSRDTLVETQYF
TRBV2,CASSGEPGGEKLFF
TRBV6-6,CASIFRTGTGNTIYF
TRBV11-2,CASSFVRSSYEQYF
TRBV30,CAWGTSASSQQYF
TRBV20-1,CSAGPYEQYF
TRBV2,CASGKDREGQDEKLFF
TRBV2,CASSETGNTEAFF
TRBV11-2,CASGLLISYEQYF
TRBV5-1,CASSLQENEKLFF
TRBV23-1,CASSQSRTEGLAGTYEQYF
TRBV7-2,CASSVRLAGADTQYF
TRBV18,CASSLGTGRAAQPQHF
TRBV27,CASSERDLNTGELFF
TRBV2,CASDGRDRAPTGELFF
TRBV11-2,CASSTGPARDTQYF
TRBV4-2,CASSPGTSGSSYNEQFF
TRBV6-5,CASSFSGRGRTEAFF
TRBV6-1,CASSWSGQNYEQYF
TRBV30,CAWGRLAGDTGELFF